The sequence of this TCR beta chain was determined in a study of regulatory T cells in long-lasting Graves disease (dated by TCRdb to 2020 to 2023). As for the study more broadly: Newly diagnosed Graves' disease patients had taken antithyroid drugs for less than 3 months. Peripheral blood TCR sequencing and RNA sequencing compared persistent Graves' disease patients with newly diagnosed Graves' disease patients. The study took place in China and was registered as a clinical trial. A total of 35 or so samples underwent TCR sequencing: about 13 from persistent and roughly 20 from newly diagnosed Graves' disease patients. What the work shows at the level of the full study, not this receptor alone: Sequencing and analysis were restricted to the TCR beta chain. Persistent Graves' disease patients showed lower TCR Shannon entropy and fewer highly expanded clones than newly diagnosed patients, suggesting clonal expansion. The study examined only peripheral blood because the primary lesion, thyroid tissue, could not be accessed. Persistent disease showed preferential use of TRBV28, TRBJ1-2 and TRBJ2-5, whereas newly diagnosed disease favored TRBV20-1 and TRBJ2-1. Patients with persistent disease shared more public clonotypes (over 2,500) than newly diagnosed patients did (966). The authors noted that the small sample size was a limitation that may lower accuracy.

Here V drops 2 bases and J drops 7 bases, and the junction holds 7 bases not matched to any gene. Counted from cysteine to phenylalanine, this CDR3 has 15 amino acids. Of all the DNA, just the CDR3 is kept, 45 bases in frame from base 1. The germline V gene (reference sequence) sets CDR1 to LNHDA and CDR2 to SQIVND. The library came from multiplex PCR. The instrument was an Illumina HiSeq 4000. To build TCR beta libraries, CDR3 regions were amplified by Arm-PCR using iRepertoire HTBI primers. PCR products were gel purified before sequencing. Under the source paper's analysis protocol: Gene usage analysis of CDR3 amino acid clonotypes used the approximately 62 TRBV and approximately 13 TRBJ segments found across samples. COPE and FqMerger were used to merge filtered high-quality paired reads into contigs. Contigs were aligned with BLAST to IMGT TRBV, TRBD and TRBJ reference genes, and CDR3 was defined per IMGT. Highly expanded clones were defined as clonotypes with a frequency above 0.1%. Repertoire diversity was measured by Shannon entropy, and V-J evenness by the Gini coefficient. Clonotypes shared by more than one individual were considered public. TCRdb reworked the public reads: Q25 trimming with fastp, MiXCR clone assembly, productive beta chains retained. Every distinct CDR3 protein forms one entry, paired with its most common genes and DNA. These V and J calls derive from TCRdb rather than the authors' analysis. The sample table records some 240,000 distinct CDR3 sequences; around 19% of these occur just once. The ten largest clones take up approximately 12% of the sample.

What the time point label conveys for this sample: newly diagnosed GD, antithyroid drugs for less than 3 months. RNA was extracted from PBMCs in TRIzol for both TCR sequencing and RNA sequencing. The diagnosis of Graves' disease was made according to American Thyroid Association guidelines. Patients were recruited from an endocrinology department in Xi'an, China. From each patient, nine milliliters of peripheral blood was collected into an EDTA anticoagulant tube. Ficoll Paque Plus density gradient separation was used to isolate PBMCs, and no further T cell sorting was performed. RNA quality was checked with an Agilent 2100 Bioanalyzer and agarose gel, and concentration with a NanoDrop 2000. Note on this clonotype: This clone's antigen is unknown. Base qualities are not recorded, but no much larger clone differs from it by a single base.

These data also featured in a second study, about T cells in Graves' hyperthyroidism and ophthalmopathy. The second paper states: Graves' hyperthyroidism was defined as stable when no progression to ophthalmopathy occurred over 18 months of follow-up. Hyperthyroidism patients were aged 18 to 65 years and newly diagnosed, with disease duration of less than 2 months. Any patient with an uncontrolled infection, another autoimmune disease, pregnancy or lactation was excluded. Diagnoses relied on clinical symptoms, serum thyroxine and TRAb, thyroid ultrasound and orbital computed tomography. For the first round of RT-PCR on the TCR CDR3, the HTBI primer set was used together with the Qiagen OneStep RT-PCR kit. Most expanded thyroid clonotypes (frequency above 0.001) were also detected in blood, suggesting blood repertoires may reflect thyroid immune responses. In cross-validation, a model built on a 13 V-J signature told ophthalmopathy apart from stable hyperthyroidism with 85% to 90% sensitivity and roughly 81% specificity, and in testing the same model reached 80%/75%. In validation, the model predicted progression to ophthalmopathy with about 71% sensitivity and less than 80% specificity, a median of 6.5 months before onset. A discovery cohort of roughly 100 patients, about 40 with Graves' ophthalmopathy and about 60 with stable Graves' hyperthyroidism, was used to find distinguishing TCR V-J signatures. Prospective prediction of ophthalmopathy was tested in an independent validation cohort of approximately 19 hyperthyroidism patients and some 17 patients who later progressed to ophthalmopathy. For training and testing, the 80 to 100 patients in the discovery cohort were randomly divided in a 7:3 ratio. The study also compared thyroid tissue and blood T-cell repertoires from roughly six Graves' hyperthyroidism patients. After sampling, hyperthyroidism patients received methimazole starting at 30 mg daily, and ophthalmopathy patients received high-dose intravenous methylprednisolone. Libraries were constructed in a second round of multiplex PCR, after which size selection and purification were carried out. Libraries were sequenced paired-end with 100 bp reads on an Illumina HiSeq2000. SOAPnuke was used to process the raw data, removing reads that contained adapters or uncalled bases, had a mean Phred below 15, or lacked an exact match to the constant primer or identifier. COPE v1.2.5 was used to merge the high-quality paired reads, and each unique nucleotide sequence was defined as a clonotype. Clonotypes were aligned to IMGT TRBV, TRBD and TRBJ reference segments using MiTCR v1.1. Only V-J combinations with frequency above 0.0001, covering 99% to 99.2% of repertoires, were analysed. A TCS score was defined as the ratio of F50 (clonal expansion) to E x V (chaos), with BLOSUM62-based TCRdist applied between CDR3 peptides within each V-J. Welch's t-statistics and random forest reduced just over 500 V-J features to roughly 13, which were used in a naive Bayes classifier (R e1071). Sample size was not statistically predetermined, and blinding of investigators to group allocation was not performed. TCR Vbeta CDR3 sequencing of fewer than 150 peripheral blood samples (43 ophthalmopathy, under 80 hyperthyroidism and roughly 17 progressor patients) is reported in the paper.

Sample: peripheral blood mononuclear cells (PBMCs), taken at new diagnosis, from a patient treated with antithyroid drugs. The chain couples TRBV19 to TRBJ2-1; TRBD2 matches 8 bases in the middle. The TCR originated in a woman aged 25 to 39 with Graves disease. Donor details come from another sample of the same person, matched by shared clones. The CDR3 protein is CASSIRTSSGNEQFF. The DNA sequence is TGTGCCAGTAGTATAAGGACTAGCAGTGGGAATGAGCAGTTCTTC.